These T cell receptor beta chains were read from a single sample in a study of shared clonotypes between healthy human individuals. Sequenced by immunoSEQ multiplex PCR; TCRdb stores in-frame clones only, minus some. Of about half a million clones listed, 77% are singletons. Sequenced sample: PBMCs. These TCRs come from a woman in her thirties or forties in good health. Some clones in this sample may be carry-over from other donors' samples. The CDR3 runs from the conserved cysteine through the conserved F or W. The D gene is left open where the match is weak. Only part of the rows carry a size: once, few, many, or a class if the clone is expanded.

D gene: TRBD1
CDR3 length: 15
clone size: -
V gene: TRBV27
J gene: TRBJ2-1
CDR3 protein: CASSPDRVSYNEQFF
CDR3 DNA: TGTGCCAGCAGCCCGGACAGGGTATCCTACAATGAGCAGTTCTTC

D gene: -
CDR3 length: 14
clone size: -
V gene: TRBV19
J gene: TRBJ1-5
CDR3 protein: CASSETGLNQPQHF
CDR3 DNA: TGTGCCAGTAGTGAGACCGGGCTAAATCAGCCCCAGCATTTT

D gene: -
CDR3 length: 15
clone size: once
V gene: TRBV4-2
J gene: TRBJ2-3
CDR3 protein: CASSQGTVSTDTQYF
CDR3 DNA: TGTGCCAGCAGCCAAGGGACAGTTTCGACAGATACGCAGTATTTT

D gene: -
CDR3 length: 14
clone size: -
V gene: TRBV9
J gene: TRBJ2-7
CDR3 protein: CASSPQGSDYEQYF
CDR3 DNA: TGTGCCAGCAGCCCCCAGGGGAGCGATTACGAGCAGTACTTC

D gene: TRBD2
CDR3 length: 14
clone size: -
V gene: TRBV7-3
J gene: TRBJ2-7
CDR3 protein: CASSLGLAGEEQYF
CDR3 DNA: TGTGCCAGCAGCTTGGGACTAGCGGGAGAAGAGCAGTACTTC

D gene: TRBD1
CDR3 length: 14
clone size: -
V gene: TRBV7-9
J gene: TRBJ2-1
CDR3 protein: CASSPGTGNNEQFF
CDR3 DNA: TGTGCCAGCAGCCCCGGGACAGGGAACAATGAGCAGTTCTTC

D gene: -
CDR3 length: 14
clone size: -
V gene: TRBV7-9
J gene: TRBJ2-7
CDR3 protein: CASSLNSGPYEQYF
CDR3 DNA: TGTGCCAGCAGCTTGAATAGCGGACCCTACGAGCAGTACTTC

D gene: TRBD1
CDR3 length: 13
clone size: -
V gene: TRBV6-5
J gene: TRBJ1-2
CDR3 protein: CASSRQGNYGYTF
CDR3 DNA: TGTGCCAGCAGCCGACAGGGGAACTATGGCTACACCTTC

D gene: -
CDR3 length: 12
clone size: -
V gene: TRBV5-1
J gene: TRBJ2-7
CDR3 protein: CASSAPSYEQYF
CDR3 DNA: TGCGCCAGCAGCGCCCCCTCCTACGAGCAGTACTTC

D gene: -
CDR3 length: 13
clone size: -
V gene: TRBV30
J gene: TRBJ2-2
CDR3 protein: CAWSARSSGELFF
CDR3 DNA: TGTGCCTGGAGTGCCCGCTCCTCCGGGGAGCTGTTTTTT

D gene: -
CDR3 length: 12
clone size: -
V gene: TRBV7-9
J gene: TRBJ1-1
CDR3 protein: CASSKTSTEAFF
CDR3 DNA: TGTGCCAGCAGCAAAACAAGCACTGAAGCTTTCTTT

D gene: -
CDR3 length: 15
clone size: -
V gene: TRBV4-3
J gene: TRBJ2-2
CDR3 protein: CASSQDWGSTGELFF
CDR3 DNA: TGCGCCAGCAGCCAAGATTGGGGGAGCACCGGGGAGCTGTTTTTT

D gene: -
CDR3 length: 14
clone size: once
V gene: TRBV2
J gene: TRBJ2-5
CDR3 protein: CASSWAGAPETQYF
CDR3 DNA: TGTGCCAGCAGTTGGGCAGGTGCCCCAGAGACCCAGTACTTC

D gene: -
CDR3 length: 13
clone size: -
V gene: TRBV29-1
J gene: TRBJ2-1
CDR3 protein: CSVEDNPNNEQFF
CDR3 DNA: TGCAGCGTTGAAGATAATCCTAACAATGAGCAGTTCTTC

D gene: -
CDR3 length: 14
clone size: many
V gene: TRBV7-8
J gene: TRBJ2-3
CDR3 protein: CASSLGGGVDTQYF
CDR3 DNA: TGTGCCAGCAGCTTAGGAGGAGGGGTAGATACGCAGTATTTT

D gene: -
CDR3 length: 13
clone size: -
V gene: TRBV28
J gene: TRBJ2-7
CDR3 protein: CASSLGHTYEQYF
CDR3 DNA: TGTGCCAGCAGTTTAGGCCATACCTACGAGCAGTACTTC

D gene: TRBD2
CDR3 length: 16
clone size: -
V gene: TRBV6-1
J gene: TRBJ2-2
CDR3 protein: CASSARLASNTGELFF
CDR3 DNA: TGTGCCAGCAGTGCCCGACTAGCCTCGAACACCGGGGAGCTGTTTTTT